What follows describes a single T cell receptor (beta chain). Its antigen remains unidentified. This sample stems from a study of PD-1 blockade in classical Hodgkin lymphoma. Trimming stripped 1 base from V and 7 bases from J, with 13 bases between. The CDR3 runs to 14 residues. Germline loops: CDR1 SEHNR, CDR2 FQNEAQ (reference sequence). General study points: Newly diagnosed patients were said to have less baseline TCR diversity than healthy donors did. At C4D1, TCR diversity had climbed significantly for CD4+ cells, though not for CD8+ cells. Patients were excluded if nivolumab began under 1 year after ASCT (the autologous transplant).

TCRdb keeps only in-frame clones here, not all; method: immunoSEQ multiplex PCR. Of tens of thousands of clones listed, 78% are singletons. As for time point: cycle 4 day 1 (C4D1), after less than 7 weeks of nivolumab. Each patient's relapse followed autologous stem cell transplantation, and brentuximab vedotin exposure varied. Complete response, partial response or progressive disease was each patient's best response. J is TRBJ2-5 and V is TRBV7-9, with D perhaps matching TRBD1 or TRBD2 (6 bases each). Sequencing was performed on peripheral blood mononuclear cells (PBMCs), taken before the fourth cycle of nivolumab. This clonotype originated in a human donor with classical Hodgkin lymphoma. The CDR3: CASSLEIGGGTQYF. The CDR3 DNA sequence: TGTGCCAGCAGCTTAGAGATAGGAGGGGGGACCCAGTACTTC.